Listed below are T cell receptor beta chains from one sample, sequenced in a study of PD-L1 blockade in urothelial cancer. Profiling relied on immunoSEQ multiplex PCR, and the TCRdb table lists in-frame clones only, not all of them. The sample has about 95,000 clones, roughly 89% seen once. The sample here was PBMCs, taken around atezolizumab (anti-PD-L1) treatment. These TCRs come from a man aged 55 to 69 with urothelial cancer. CDR3s include the opening cysteine and the closing phenylalanine or tryptophan. The order of the fields is V gene, J gene, clone size, D gene, CDR3 DNA, CDR3 protein. D genes are given only for firm matches. The size field is filled for only some rows; it gives once, few, many or a size class.

v_call: TRBV6-5; j_call: TRBJ1-2; clone_size: .; d_call: .; cdr3_nt: TGTGCCAGCAGTAAGCAGAGGGGGAACTATGGCTACACCTTC; cdr3_aa: CASSKQRGNYGYTF
v_call: TRBV7-2; j_call: TRBJ2-5; clone_size: once; d_call: TRBD1; cdr3_nt: TGTGCCAGCAGCTGGACAGGGCAAGAGACCCAGTACTTC; cdr3_aa: CASSWTGQETQYF
v_call: TRBV29-1; j_call: TRBJ1-4; clone_size: .; d_call: TRBD1; cdr3_nt: TGCAGCGTTCTTGACAGGGGGCTACGTAATGAAAAACTGTTTTTT; cdr3_aa: CSVLDRGLRNEKLFF
v_call: TRBV5-5; j_call: TRBJ2-5; clone_size: once; d_call: .; cdr3_nt: TGTGCCAGCAGCTTGGGGGTTGGCAGGGAAGAGACCCAGTACTTC; cdr3_aa: CASSLGVGREETQYF
v_call: TRBV4-2; j_call: TRBJ2-7; clone_size: .; d_call: TRBD2; cdr3_nt: TGTGCCAGCAGCCAAACTAGCGGAGCTTACGAGCAGTACTTC; cdr3_aa: CASSQTSGAYEQYF
v_call: TRBV28; j_call: TRBJ2-3; clone_size: .; d_call: .; cdr3_nt: TGTGCCAGCAGTGCCCGTGGTGGCATGGCGACCACCACGGGTACGCAGTATTTT; cdr3_aa: CASSARGGMATTTGTQYF
v_call: TRBV10-1; j_call: TRBJ2-7; clone_size: .; d_call: .; cdr3_nt: TGCGCCAGCACCATAAGGGGCGTCCGAAGCTACGAGCAGTACTTC; cdr3_aa: CASTIRGVRSYEQYF
v_call: TRBV7-8; j_call: TRBJ1-4; clone_size: .; d_call: TRBD1; cdr3_nt: TGTGCCAGCAGCCCAGGGACAGCAAATGAAAAACTGTTTTTT; cdr3_aa: CASSPGTANEKLFF
v_call: TRBV2; j_call: TRBJ1-4; clone_size: .; d_call: TRBD1; cdr3_nt: TGTGCCAGCAGTCCCGGGACAGGGGGCAGTTTAACTAATGAAAAACTGTTTTTT; cdr3_aa: CASSPGTGGSLTNEKLFF
v_call: TRBV7-2; j_call: TRBJ2-2; clone_size: .; d_call: TRBD2; cdr3_nt: TGTGCCAGCAGCTTCAAGGGTAGCGGGATCACCGGGGAGCTGTTTTTT; cdr3_aa: CASSFKGSGITGELFF
v_call: TRBV6-1; j_call: TRBJ1-2; clone_size: .; d_call: TRBD1; cdr3_nt: TGTGCCAGCAGTGCACAGGGGGCGCGGGGCTATGGCTACACCTTC; cdr3_aa: CASSAQGARGYGYTF
v_call: TRBV7-2; j_call: TRBJ2-7; clone_size: .; d_call: TRBD1; cdr3_nt: TGTGCCAGCAGTCGCTCCCCGGGACAGGGTCTCTACGAGCAGTACTTC; cdr3_aa: CASSRSPGQGLYEQYF
v_call: TRBV2; j_call: TRBJ2-7; clone_size: .; d_call: TRBD2; cdr3_nt: TGTGCCACACGGGGGGGGTCGAATTTGGCCGAGCAGTACTTC; cdr3_aa: CATRGGSNLAEQYF
v_call: TRBV5-6; j_call: TRBJ1-3; clone_size: .; d_call: TRBD1; cdr3_nt: TGTGCCAGCAGTACACAGGGGACTGGAAACACCATATATTTT; cdr3_aa: CASSTQGTGNTIYF
v_call: TRBV5-1; j_call: TRBJ1-2; clone_size: few; d_call: .; cdr3_nt: TGCGCCAGCAGAGAGCAGGCAGACTACACCTTC; cdr3_aa: CASREQADYTF
v_call: TRBV2; j_call: TRBJ2-7; clone_size: .; d_call: .; cdr3_nt: TGTGCCAGCCGGGATTCAAACAGAGACGAGCAGTACTTC; cdr3_aa: CASRDSNRDEQYF
v_call: TRBV6-4; j_call: TRBJ1-2; clone_size: .; d_call: .; cdr3_nt: TGTGCCAGCAGTGACCATCGGGTGGCGACGAATTTCCTGGTGGCAGGGAAACCTAACTATGGCTACACCTTC; cdr3_aa: CASSDHRVATNFLVAGKPNYGYTF
v_call: TRBV6-5; j_call: TRBJ2-2; clone_size: .; d_call: TRBD2; cdr3_nt: TGTGCCAGCAGCGTTCGGGGGGGCGGGACCGGGGAGCTGTTTTTT; cdr3_aa: CASSVRGGGTGELFF
v_call: TRBV9; j_call: TRBJ2-7; clone_size: few; d_call: TRBD2; cdr3_nt: TGTGCCAGCAGCGTAGCAGGTAGCGGGGCGACCTACGAGCAGTACTTC; cdr3_aa: CASSVAGSGATYEQYF
v_call: TRBV29-1; j_call: TRBJ1-1; clone_size: .; d_call: .; cdr3_nt: TGCAGCGTTGTGGATGGTCGTAGGGGAGCTTTCTTT; cdr3_aa: CSVVDGRRGAFF
v_call: TRBV6-5; j_call: TRBJ2-7; clone_size: .; d_call: TRBD2; cdr3_nt: TGTGCCAGCAGTCTAGCGGGGGGGCTCGACGAGCAGTACTTC; cdr3_aa: CASSLAGGLDEQYF
v_call: TRBV18; j_call: TRBJ2-2; clone_size: .; d_call: .; cdr3_nt: TGTGCCAGCTCACCAGTTGCGGCAGGAGGGACCGGGGAGCTGTTTTTT; cdr3_aa: CASSPVAAGGTGELFF
v_call: TRBV5-1; j_call: TRBJ1-1; clone_size: .; d_call: .; cdr3_nt: TGCGCCAGCAGCTTGACAGGGTCCACTGAAGCTTTCTTT; cdr3_aa: CASSLTGSTEAFF
v_call: TRBV7-9; j_call: TRBJ2-2; clone_size: .; d_call: TRBD2; cdr3_nt: TGTGCCAGCAGCCCTTCGGGAGGGGGGAACACCGGGGAGCTGTTTTTT; cdr3_aa: CASSPSGGGNTGELFF
v_call: TRBV30; j_call: TRBJ1-2; clone_size: .; d_call: TRBD1; cdr3_nt: TGTGCCTGGAGCTGGCCAGGGGGGCTTGGCTACACCTTC; cdr3_aa: CAWSWPGGLGYTF
v_call: TRBV7-9; j_call: TRBJ1-2; clone_size: .; d_call: TRBD1; cdr3_nt: TGTGCCAGCAGCTCGCAGGGGGCTGGTGGCTACACCTTC; cdr3_aa: CASSSQGAGGYTF